These 14 T cell receptor beta chains were all obtained from the same sample, sequenced in a study of cytomegalovirus exposure and HLA in healthy donors. Vbeta (60) and Jbeta (13) primers were used in the PCR. Sequencing used immunoSEQ multiplex PCR; TCRdb keeps in-frame clones, though not all of them. This table has 40,000 or so clones, about three quarters appearing once. Sequencing used PBMCs. The source of these receptors is a woman in her twenties or thirties in good health and CMV-seronegative.

The chain employs TRBV7-9 and TRBJ2-1; TRBD1 agrees at 10 bases. Per the germline V gene, CDR1 is SEHNR and CDR2 is FQNEAQ (reference sequence). Losses at the gene ends were 2 bases for V and 6 bases for J; bases not matched to a gene: 7. The CDR3 runs 16 residues. The DNA of the CDR3 is TGTGCCAGCAGCTTACCCCCGGGACAGGGGTTCAATGAGCAGTTCTTC. Encoded protein: CASSLPPGQGFNEQFF.

This clone was counted a few times. This chain links TRBV30 with TRBJ2-1, with TRBD2 identical over 7 bases. This CDR3 is 12 amino acids long. The V gene end was trimmed by 2 bases and the J gene end by 8 bases; junction bases not matched to a gene: 3. Germline lookup yields CDR1 GTSNPN and CDR2 SVGIG (reference sequence). In DNA form, the CDR3 reads TGTGCCTGGAGTCCTAGCGGCCATGAGCAGTTCTTC. This encodes CAWSPSGHEQFF.

This chain links TRBV4-2 with TRBJ1-3; 10 bases match TRBD1. V shed 5 bases and J 2 bases; nucleotides not matched to a gene: 9. Looked up from germline, CDR1 is LGHNA and CDR2 is YNFKEQ. CDR3 length: 17 amino acids. CDR3 region: CASSFPGTGDPGNTIYF. CDR3 coding DNA: TGTGCCAGCAGCTTCCCCGGGACAGGGGACCCTGGAAACACCATATATTTT.

This sequence joins TRBV11-3 and TRBJ1-1; TRBD1 is a possible D gene (5 bases). The germline V gene has CDR1 SGHNT and CDR2 YENEEA. This CDR3 region has 15 residues. V lost 5 bases to trimming and J lost 1 base, with 14 bases between them. The chain's CDR3 is CASSVSGTENTEAFF. CDR3 in DNA: TGTGCCAGCAGCGTATCCGGGACTGAGAACACTGAAGCTTTCTTT. Full variable domain (missing parts from reference TRBV11-3 and TRBJ1-1): EAGVVQSPRYKIIEKKQPVAFWCNPISGHNTLYWYLQNLGQGPELLIRYENEEAVDDSQLPKDRFSAERLKGVDSTLKIQPAELGDSAVYLCASSVSGTENTEAFFGQGTRLTVV.

This clone has more than one count but fewer than ten. The V gene is TRBV25-1, the J gene TRBJ2-1, with 7 bases lining up with TRBD2. Germline V gene data show CDR1 as MGHDK and CDR2 as SYGVNS. V shed 1 base and J 10 bases; nucleotides not matched to a gene: 1. This CDR3 contains 12 residues. The CDR3 reads CASSESGREQFF. The CDR3 bases are TGTGCCAGCAGTGAATCCGGGAGGGAGCAGTTCTTC.

The chain carries TRBV5-8 and TRBJ2-5, with D unclear. Germline CDR1 is SGHTS and CDR2 is YDEGEE. There are 14 residues in the CDR3. Trimming pared 2 bases from V and 2 bases from J, leaving 10 bases between. The CDR3 loop is CASSFYAAQETQYF. The DNA of the CDR3 is TGTGCCAGCAGCTTCTACGCGGCGCAAGAGACCCAGTACTTC.

This chain's CDR3 is CATSRDLTERGYTF. The DNA for the CDR3 is TGTGCCACCAGCAGAGATCTAACCGAACGAGGCTACACCTTC. The rearrangement links TRBV15 to TRBJ1-2; D unclear. The CDR3 contains 14 residues. Germline CDR1 and CDR2: LNHNV and YYDKDF (reference sequence). V lost 0 bases and J lost 8, with 13 bases in between.

In this sample, this clone turned up a few times. V and J are TRBV19 and TRBJ1-4, with a possible D match to TRBD1 (5 bases). The germline gives CDR1 LNHDA, CDR2 SQIVND (reference sequence). V was cut by 7 bases and J by 5 bases, with 14 bases left in between. CDR3 length: 14 amino acids. Here the CDR3 reads CASNTRANNEKLFF. CDR3 in DNA: TGTGCCAGTAACACCAGGGCCAACAATGAAAAACTGTTTTTT.

J is TRBJ2-1 and V is TRBV19; TRBD2 is a possible D gene (5 bases). V lost 3 bases and J lost 0, with 12 bases in between. This CDR3 contains 16 residues. Germline V lookup: CDR1 LNHDA, CDR2 SQIVND (reference sequence). The DNA for the CDR3 is TGTGCCAGTAGTATTCGGGAACCGAGCTCCTACAATGAGCAGTTCTTC. Translated: CASSIREPSSYNEQFF.

About this clone itself: The same CDR3 arises from other DNA sequences in this sample as well. This chain connects TRBV5-1 to TRBJ2-1, with D perhaps TRBD2 (6 bases). CDR3 length: 15 residues. V lost 5 bases and J 0 bases, leaving 12 bases between the germline ends. The germline V gene encodes CDR1 SGHRS and CDR2 YFSETQ. CDR3 region: CASSFSGSSYNEQFF. CDR3 DNA: TGCGCCAGCAGTTTTAGCGGTAGCTCCTACAATGAGCAGTTCTTC.

V is TRBV7-9 and J is TRBJ1-5; 7 nucleotides match TRBD1. The junction had 3 bases not matched to a gene; V was cut back by 5 bases and J by 5 bases. The CDR3 is 13 residues long. Germline lookup yields CDR1 SEHNR and CDR2 FQNEAQ (reference sequence). DNA of the CDR3: TGTGCCAGCAGCCTTGGGACAGATCAGCCCCAGCATTTT. Translating it yields CASSLGTDQPQHF.

The V call is TRBV5-4, the J call TRBJ2-3, with TRBD2 matching 16 bases. Germline V gives CDR1 SGHNT, CDR2 YYREEE (reference sequence). V shed 3 bases, J shed 3 bases, and the junction held 7 bases outside the gene matches. The CDR3 length is 18 residues. Here the CDR3 reads CASSSPGLAGGLTDTQYF. The CDR3 coding sequence is TGTGCCAGCAGCTCCCCGGGACTAGCGGGGGGGTTGACAGATACGCAGTATTTT.

The chain has TRBV28 and TRBJ1-4, with TRBD1 as a possible D gene (6 bases). V was pared by 2 bases and J by 7 bases, with 11 bases between. The CDR3 length is 14 residues. Germline V gives CDR1 MDHEN, CDR2 SYDVKM. CDR3 sequence reads: CASSLPDRIEKLFF. Here the CDR3 DNA reads TGTGCCAGCAGTTTACCGGACAGAATTGAAAAACTGTTTTTT. Filled out from reference TRBV28 and TRBJ1-4, the complete variable domain reads DVKVTQSSRYLVKRTGEKVFLECVQDMDHENMFWYRQDPGLGLRLIYFSYDVKMKEKGDIPEGYSVSREKKERFSLILESASTNQTSMYLCASSLPDRIEKLFFGSGTQLSVL.

The CDR3 bases are TGTGCCAGCATGGGTGTGTTGCAGGGGACGCCCCTAAAGCAGTACTTC. It yields the protein CASMGVLQGTPLKQYF. The gene calls are TRBV25-1 and TRBJ2-7, with D perhaps matching TRBD1 (6 bases). V shed 7 bases and J shed 8 bases, with 27 bases lying between them. The CDR3 is 16 residues long. Germline V gene lookup returns CDR1 MGHDK and CDR2 SYGVNS.